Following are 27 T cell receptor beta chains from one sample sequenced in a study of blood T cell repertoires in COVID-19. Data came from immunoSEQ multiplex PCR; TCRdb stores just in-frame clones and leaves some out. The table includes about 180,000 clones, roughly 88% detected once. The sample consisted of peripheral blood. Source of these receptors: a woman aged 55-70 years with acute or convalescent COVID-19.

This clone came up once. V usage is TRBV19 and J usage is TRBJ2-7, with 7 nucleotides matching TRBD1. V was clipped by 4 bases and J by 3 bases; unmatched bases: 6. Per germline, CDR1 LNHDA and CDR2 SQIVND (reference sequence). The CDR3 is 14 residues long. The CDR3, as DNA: TGTGCCAGTAGTACGGGACAGCAGAACTACGAGCAGTACTTC. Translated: CASSTGQQNYEQYF.

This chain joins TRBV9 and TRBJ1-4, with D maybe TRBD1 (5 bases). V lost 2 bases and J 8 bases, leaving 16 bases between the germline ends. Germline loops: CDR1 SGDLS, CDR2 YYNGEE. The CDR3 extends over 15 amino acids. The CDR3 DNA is TGTGCCAGCAGCGTCACCGAGACAGAAGGCGAAAAACTGTTTTTT. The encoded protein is CASSVTETEGEKLFF.

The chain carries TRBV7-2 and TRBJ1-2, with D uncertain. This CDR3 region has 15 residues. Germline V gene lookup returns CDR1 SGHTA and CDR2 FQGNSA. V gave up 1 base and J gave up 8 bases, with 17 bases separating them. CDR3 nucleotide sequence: TGTGCCAGCAGCTTAGGTGTTCAGGTGAATGAGGGCTACACCTTC. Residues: CASSLGVQVNEGYTF. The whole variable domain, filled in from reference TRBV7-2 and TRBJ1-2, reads GAGVSQSPSNKVTEKGKDVELRCDPISGHTALYWYRQSLGQGLEFLIYFQGNSAPDKSGLPSDRFSAERTGGSVSTLTIQRTQQEDSAVYLCASSLGVQVNEGYTFGSGTRLTVV.

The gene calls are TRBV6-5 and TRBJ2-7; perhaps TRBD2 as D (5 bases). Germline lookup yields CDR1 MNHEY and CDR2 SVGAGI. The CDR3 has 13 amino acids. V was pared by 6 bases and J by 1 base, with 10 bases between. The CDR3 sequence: CASSAGLSYEQYF. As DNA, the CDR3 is TGTGCCAGCAGCGCCGGACTGTCCTACGAGCAGTACTTC.

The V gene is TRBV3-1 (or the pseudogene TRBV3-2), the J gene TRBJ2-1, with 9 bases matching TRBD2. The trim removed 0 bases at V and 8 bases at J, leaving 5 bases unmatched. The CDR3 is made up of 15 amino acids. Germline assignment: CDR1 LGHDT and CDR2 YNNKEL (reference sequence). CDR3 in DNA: TGTGCCAGCAGCCAAGACAGCGGGGGGAGGGATGAGCAGTTCTTC. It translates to CASSQDSGGRDEQFF.

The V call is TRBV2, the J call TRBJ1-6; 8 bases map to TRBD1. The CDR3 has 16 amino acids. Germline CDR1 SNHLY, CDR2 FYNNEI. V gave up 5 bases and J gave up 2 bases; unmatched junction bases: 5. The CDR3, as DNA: TGTGCCAGCAGTCCTCTGGACAGGGCCTATAATTCACCCCTCCACTTT. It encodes CASSPLDRAYNSPLHF.

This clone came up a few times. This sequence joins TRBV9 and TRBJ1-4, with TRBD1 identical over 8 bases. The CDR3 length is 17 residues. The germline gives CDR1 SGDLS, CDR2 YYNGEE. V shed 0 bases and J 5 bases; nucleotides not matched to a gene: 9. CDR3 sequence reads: CASSVGPFTGGNEKLFF. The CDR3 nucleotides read TGTGCCAGCAGCGTAGGCCCATTTACAGGGGGAAATGAAAAACTGTTTTTT.

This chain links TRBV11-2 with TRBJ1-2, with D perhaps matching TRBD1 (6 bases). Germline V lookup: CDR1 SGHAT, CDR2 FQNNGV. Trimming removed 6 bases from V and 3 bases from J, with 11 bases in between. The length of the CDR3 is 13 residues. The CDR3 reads CASRPTGHYGYTF. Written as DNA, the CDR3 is TGTGCCAGCAGACCCACAGGGCACTATGGCTACACCTTC.

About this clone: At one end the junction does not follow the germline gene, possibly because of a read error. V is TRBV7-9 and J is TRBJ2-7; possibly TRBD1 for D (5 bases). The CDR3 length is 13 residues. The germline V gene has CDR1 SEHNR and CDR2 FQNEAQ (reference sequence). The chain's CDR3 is CASSPTRQSPTGF. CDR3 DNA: TGTGCCAGCAGCCCCACCCGACAGAGCCCCACGGGCTTC. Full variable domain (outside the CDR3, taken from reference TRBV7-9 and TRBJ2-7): DTGVSQNPRHKITKRGQNVTFRCDPISEHNRLYWYRQTLGQGPEFLTYFQNEAQLEKSRLLSDRFSAERPKGSFSTLEIQRTEQGDSAMYLCASSPTRQSPTGFGPGTRLTVT.

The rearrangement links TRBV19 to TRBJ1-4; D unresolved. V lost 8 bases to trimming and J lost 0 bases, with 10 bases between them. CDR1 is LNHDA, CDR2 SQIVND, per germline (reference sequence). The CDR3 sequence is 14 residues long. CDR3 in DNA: TGTGCCAGTTTGGACTCTGCAACTAATGAAAAACTGTTTTTT. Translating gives CASLDSATNEKLFF.

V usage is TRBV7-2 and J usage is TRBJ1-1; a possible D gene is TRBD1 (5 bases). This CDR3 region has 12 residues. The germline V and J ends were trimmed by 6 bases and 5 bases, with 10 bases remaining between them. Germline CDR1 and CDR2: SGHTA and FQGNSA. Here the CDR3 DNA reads TGTGCCAGCAGACCAGGGAAAACTGAAGCTTTCTTT. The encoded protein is CASRPGKTEAFF. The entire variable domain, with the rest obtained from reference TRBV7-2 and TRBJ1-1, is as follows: GAGVSQSPSNKVTEKGKDVELRCDPISGHTALYWYRQSLGQGLEFLIYFQGNSAPDKSGLPSDRFSAERTGGSVSTLTIQRTQQEDSAVYLCASRPGKTEAFFGQGTRLTVV.

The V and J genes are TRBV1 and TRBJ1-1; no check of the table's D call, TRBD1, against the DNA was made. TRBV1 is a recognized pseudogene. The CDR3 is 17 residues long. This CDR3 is CTSSRVLGQGYNTEAFF. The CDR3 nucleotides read TGCACCAGCAGCCGAGTTCTAGGACAGGGTTATAACACTGAAGCTTTCTTT.

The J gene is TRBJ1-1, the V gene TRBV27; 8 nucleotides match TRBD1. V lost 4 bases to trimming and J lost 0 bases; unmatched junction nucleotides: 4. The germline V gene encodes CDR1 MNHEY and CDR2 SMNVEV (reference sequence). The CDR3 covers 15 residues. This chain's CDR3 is CASSSRTGMNTEAFF. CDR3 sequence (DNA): TGTGCCAGCAGTTCGAGGACAGGGATGAACACTGAAGCTTTCTTT.

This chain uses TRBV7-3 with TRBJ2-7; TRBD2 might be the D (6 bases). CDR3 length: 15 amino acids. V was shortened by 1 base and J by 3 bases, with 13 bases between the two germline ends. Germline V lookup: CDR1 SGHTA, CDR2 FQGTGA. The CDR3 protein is CASSLSILGGYEQYF. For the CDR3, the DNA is TGTGCCAGCAGCTTAAGCATCTTGGGGGGCTACGAGCAGTACTTC.

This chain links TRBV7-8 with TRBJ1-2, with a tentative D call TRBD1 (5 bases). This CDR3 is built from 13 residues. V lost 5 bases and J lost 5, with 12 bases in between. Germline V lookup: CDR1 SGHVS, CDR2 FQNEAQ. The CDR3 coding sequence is TGTGCCAGCAGCGCGGACGGGGGGTATGGCTACACCTTC. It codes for CASSADGGYGYTF.

The CDR3 sequence is CASSQERTVPGELFF. The CDR3 DNA sequence: TGTGCCAGCAGCCAAGAGCGGACAGTTCCCGGGGAGCTGTTTTTT. The rearrangement joins TRBV4-2 to TRBJ2-2; perhaps TRBD1 as D (6 bases). The V gene lost 0 bases and the J gene lost 6 bases, with 11 bases spanning the gap. From germline, CDR1 is LGHNA and CDR2 YNFKEQ. The CDR3 contains 15 residues.

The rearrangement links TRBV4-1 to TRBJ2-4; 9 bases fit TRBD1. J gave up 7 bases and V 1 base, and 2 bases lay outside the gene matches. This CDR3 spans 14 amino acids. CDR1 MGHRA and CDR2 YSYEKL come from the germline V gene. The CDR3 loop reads CASSQGTGVNIQYF. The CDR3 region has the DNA TGCGCCAGCAGCCAAGGGACAGGGGTCAACATTCAGTACTTC.

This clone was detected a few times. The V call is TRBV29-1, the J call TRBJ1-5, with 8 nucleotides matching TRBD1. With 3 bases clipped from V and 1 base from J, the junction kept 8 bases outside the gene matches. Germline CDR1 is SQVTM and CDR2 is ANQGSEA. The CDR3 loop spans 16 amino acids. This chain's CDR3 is CSVEDRDNRSNQPQHF. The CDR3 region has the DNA TGCAGCGTTGAGGACAGGGACAACCGGAGCAATCAGCCCCAGCATTTT.

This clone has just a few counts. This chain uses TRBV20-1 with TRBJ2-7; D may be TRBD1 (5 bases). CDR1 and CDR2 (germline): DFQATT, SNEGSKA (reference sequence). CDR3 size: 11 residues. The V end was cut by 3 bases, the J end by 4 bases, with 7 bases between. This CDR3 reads CSARQGYEQYF. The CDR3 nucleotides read TGCAGTGCTAGGCAGGGTTACGAGCAGTACTTC.

The CDR3 is CASGTGDAEAFF. Here the CDR3 DNA reads TGTGCCAGCGGGACAGGGGACGCTGAAGCTTTCTTT. The V gene is TRBV11-3, the J gene TRBJ1-1, with TRBD1 matching 10 bases. The V segment lost 8 bases and the J segment 6 bases; nucleotides outside the gene matches: 3. Germline CDR1 SGHNT, CDR2 YENEEA. This CDR3 has 12 amino acids.

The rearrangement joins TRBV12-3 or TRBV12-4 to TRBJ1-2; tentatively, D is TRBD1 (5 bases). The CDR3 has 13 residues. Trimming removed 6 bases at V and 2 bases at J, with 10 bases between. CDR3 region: CASRLDKNYGYTF. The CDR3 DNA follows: TGTGCCAGCAGACTGGACAAGAACTATGGCTACACCTTC.

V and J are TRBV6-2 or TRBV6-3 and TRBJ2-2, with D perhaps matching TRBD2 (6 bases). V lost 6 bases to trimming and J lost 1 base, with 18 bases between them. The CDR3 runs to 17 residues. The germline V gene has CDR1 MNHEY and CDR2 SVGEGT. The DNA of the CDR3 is TGTGCCAGCAGCAAAGATCCGGGACTGCTGAACACCGGGGAGCTGTTTTTT. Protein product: CASSKDPGLLNTGELFF.

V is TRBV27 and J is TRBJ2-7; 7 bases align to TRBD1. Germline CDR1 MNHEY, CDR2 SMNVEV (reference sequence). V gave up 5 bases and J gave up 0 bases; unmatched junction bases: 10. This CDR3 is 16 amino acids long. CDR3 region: CASSKRTGEGSYEQYF. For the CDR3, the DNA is TGTGCCAGCAGTAAACGTACAGGGGAAGGCTCCTACGAGCAGTACTTC.

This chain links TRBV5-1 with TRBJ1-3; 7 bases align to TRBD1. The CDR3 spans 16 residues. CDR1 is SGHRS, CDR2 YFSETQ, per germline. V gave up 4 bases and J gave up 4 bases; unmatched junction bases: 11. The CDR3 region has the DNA TGCGCCAGCAGCCTGACAGGGAGTACGACAGGAAACACCATATATTTT. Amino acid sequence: CASSLTGSTTGNTIYF.

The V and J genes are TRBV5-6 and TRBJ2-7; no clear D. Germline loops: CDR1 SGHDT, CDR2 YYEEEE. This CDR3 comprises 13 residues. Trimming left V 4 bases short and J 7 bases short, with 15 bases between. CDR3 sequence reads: CASSPGSSREQYF. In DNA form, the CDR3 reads TGTGCCAGCAGCCCCGGGTCCAGTAGGGAGCAGTACTTC.

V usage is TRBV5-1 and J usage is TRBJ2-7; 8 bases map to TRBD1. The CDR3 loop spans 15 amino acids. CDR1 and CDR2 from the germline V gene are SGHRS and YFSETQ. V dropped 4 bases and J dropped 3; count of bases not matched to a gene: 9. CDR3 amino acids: CASSTGGRSHYEQYF. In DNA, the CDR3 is TGCGCCAGCAGCACAGGGGGGAGGAGTCACTACGAGCAGTACTTC.

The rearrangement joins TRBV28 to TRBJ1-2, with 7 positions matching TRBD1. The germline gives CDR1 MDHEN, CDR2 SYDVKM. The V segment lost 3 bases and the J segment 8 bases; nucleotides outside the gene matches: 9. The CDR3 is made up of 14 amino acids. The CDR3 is CASSLPDRADGYTF. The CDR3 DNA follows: TGTGCCAGCAGTTTGCCTGACAGGGCTGACGGCTACACCTTC.